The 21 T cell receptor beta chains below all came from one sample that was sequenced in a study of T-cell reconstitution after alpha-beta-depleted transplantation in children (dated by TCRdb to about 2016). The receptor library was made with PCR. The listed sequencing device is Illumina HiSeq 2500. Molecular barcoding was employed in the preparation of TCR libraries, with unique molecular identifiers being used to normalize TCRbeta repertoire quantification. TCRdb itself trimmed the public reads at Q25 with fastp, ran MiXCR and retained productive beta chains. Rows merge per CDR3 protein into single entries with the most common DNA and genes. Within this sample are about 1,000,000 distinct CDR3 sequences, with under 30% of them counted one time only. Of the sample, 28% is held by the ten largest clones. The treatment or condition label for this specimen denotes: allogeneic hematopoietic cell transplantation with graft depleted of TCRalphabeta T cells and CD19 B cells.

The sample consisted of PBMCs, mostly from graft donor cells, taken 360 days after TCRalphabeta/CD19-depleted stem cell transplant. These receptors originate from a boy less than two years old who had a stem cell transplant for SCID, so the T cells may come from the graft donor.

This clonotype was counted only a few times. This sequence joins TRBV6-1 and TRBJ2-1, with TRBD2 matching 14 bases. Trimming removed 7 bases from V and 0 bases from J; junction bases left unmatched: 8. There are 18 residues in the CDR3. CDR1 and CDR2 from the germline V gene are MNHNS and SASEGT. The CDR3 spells CASTRGLAGAPSYNEQFF. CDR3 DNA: TGTGCCAGCACTAGGGGACTAGCGGGGGCCCCCTCCTACAATGAGCAGTTCTTC.

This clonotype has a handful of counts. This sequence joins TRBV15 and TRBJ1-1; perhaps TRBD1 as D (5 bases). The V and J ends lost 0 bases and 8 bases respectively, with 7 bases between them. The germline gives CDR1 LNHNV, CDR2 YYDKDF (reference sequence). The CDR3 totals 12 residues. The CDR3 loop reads CATSRDHREAFF. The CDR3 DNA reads TGTGCCACCAGCAGAGATCACAGGGAAGCTTTCTTT. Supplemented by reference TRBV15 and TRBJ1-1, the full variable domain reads DAMVIQNPRYQVTQFGKPVTLSCSQTLNHNVMYWYQQKSSQAPKLLFHYYDKDFNNEADTPDNFQSRRPNTSFCFLDIRSPGLGDTAMYLCATSRDHREAFFGQGTRLTVV.

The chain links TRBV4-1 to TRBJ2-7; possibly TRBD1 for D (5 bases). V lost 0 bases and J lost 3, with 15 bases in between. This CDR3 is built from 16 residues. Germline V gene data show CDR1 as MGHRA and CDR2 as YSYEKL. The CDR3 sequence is CASSQEAGIFLYEQYF. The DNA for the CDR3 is TGCGCCAGCAGCCAAGAGGCAGGGATCTTTCTCTACGAGCAGTACTTC.

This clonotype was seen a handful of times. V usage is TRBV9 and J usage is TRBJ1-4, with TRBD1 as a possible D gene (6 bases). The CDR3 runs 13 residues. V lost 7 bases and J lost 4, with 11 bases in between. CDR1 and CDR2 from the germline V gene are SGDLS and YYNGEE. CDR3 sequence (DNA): TGTGCCAGCCGTGGACAGTTTAATGAAAAACTGTTTTTT. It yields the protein CASRGQFNEKLFF.

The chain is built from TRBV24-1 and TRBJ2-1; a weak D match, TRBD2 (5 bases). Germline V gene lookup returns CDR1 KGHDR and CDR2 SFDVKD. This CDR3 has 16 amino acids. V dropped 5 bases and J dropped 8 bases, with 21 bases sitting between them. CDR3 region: CATSARSGVSWDEQFF. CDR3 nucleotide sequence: TGTGCCACCAGTGCGAGGTCCGGGGTCTCCTGGGATGAGCAGTTCTTC.

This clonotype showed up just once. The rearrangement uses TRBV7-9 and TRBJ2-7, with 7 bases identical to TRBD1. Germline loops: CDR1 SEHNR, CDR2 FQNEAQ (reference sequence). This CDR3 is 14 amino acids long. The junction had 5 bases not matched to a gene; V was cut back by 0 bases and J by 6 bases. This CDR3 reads CASSLAQGSIEQYF. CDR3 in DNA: TGTGCCAGCAGCTTAGCACAGGGGTCGATCGAGCAGTACTTC.

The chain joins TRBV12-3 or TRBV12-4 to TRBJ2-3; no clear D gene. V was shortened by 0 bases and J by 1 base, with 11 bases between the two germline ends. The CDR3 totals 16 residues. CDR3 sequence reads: CASSLAPNYGTDTQYF. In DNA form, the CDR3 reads TGTGCCAGCAGTTTAGCCCCTAACTACGGCACAGATACGCAGTATTTT.

The CDR3 is CASSRRGLSSGANVLTF. CDR3 nucleotide sequence: TGTGCCAGCAGCCGGAGGGGCCTTAGCTCCGGGGCCAACGTCCTGACTTTC. The chain recombines TRBV4-2 with TRBJ2-6; D perhaps matches TRBD2 (6 bases). Germline CDR1 LGHNA, CDR2 YNFKEQ. The CDR3 has 17 amino acids. Trimming took off 4 bases at V and 4 bases at J, with 17 bases between the two ends.

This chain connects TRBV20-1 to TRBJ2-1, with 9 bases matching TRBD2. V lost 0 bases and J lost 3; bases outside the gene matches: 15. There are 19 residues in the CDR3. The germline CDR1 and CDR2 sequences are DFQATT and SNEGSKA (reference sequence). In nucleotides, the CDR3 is TGCAGTGCTAGAGATCCGTGGCGCGGGGGGGCCGGTAACTACAATGAGCAGTTCTTC. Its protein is CSARDPWRGGAGNYNEQFF.

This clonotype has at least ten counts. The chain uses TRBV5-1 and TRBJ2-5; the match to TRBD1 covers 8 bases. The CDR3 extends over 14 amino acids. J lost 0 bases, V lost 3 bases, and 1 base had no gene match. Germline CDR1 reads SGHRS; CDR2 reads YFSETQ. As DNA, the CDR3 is TGCGCCAGCAGCTGGACAGGGTACCAAGAGACCCAGTACTTC. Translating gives CASSWTGYQETQYF.

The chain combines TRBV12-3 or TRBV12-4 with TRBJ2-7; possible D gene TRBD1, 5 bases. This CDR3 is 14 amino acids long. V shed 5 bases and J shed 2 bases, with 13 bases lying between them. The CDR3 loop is CASSMAGNAYEQYF. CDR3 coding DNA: TGTGCCAGCAGTATGGCAGGGAATGCCTACGAGCAGTACTTC.

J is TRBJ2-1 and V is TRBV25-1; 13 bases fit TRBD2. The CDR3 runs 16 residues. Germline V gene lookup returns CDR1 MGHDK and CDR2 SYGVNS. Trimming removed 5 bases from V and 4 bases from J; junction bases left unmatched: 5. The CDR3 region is CASSLMTSGGYNEQFF. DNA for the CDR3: TGTGCCAGCAGTCTGATGACTAGCGGGGGGTACAATGAGCAGTTCTTC.

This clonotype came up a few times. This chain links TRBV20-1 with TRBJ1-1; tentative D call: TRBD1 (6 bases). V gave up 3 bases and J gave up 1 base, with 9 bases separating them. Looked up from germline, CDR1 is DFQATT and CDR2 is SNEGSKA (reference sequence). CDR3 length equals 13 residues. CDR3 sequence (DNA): TGCAGTGCTAGGGGGGACACGAACACTGAAGCTTTCTTT. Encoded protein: CSARGDTNTEAFF.

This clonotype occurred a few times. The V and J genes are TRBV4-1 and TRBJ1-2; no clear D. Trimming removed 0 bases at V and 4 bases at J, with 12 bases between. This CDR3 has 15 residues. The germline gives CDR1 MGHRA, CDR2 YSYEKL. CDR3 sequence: CASSQDWGEPYGYTF. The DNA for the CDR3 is TGCGCCAGCAGCCAAGATTGGGGAGAGCCCTATGGCTACACCTTC.

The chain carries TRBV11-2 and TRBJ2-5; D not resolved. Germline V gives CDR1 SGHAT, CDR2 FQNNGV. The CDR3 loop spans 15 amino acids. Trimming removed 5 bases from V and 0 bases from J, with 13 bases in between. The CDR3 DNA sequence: TGTGCCAGCAGCGTTTCTCGACGGAACCAAGAGACCCAGTACTTC. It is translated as CASSVSRRNQETQYF.

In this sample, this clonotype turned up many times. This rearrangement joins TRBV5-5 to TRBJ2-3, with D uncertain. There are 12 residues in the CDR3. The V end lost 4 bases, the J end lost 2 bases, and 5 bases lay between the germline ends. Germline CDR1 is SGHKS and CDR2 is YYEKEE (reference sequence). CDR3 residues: CASSGYTDTQYF. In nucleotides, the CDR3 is TGTGCCAGCAGCGGGTACACAGATACGCAGTATTTT.

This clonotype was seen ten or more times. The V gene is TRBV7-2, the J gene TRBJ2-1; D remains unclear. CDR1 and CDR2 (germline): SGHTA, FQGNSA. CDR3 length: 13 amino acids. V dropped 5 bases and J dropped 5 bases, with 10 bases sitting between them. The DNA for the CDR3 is TGTGCCAGCAGCCTTGGGAAGGACAATGAGCAGTTCTTC. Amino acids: CASSLGKDNEQFF.

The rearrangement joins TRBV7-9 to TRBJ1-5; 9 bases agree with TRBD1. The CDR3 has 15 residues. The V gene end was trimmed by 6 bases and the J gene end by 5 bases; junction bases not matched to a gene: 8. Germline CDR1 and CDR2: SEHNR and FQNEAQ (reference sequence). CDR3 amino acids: CASSPGDRDHQPQHF. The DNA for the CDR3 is TGTGCCAGCAGTCCGGGGGACAGGGACCATCAGCCCCAGCATTTT.

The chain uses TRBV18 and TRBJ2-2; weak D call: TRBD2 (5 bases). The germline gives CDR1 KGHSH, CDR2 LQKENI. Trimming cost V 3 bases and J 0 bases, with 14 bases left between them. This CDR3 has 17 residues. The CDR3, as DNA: TGTGCCAGCTCACCCTCCTTGAGGGTGACGAACACCGGGGAGCTGTTTTTT. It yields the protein CASSPSLRVTNTGELFF.

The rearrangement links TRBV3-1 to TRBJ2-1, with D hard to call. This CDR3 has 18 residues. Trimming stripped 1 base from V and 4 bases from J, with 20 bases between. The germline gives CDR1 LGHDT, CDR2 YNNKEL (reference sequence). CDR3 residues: CASSQAQSWGIGYNEQFF. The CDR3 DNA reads TGTGCCAGCAGCCAAGCCCAGTCCTGGGGAATCGGGTACAATGAGCAGTTCTTC.

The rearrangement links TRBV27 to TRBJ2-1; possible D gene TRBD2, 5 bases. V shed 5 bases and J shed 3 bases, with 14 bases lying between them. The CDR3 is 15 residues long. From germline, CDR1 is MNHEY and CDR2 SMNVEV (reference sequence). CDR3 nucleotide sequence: TGTGCCAGCAGTCGGACGCCGGCGGGCTACAATGAGCAGTTCTTC. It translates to CASSRTPAGYNEQFF.